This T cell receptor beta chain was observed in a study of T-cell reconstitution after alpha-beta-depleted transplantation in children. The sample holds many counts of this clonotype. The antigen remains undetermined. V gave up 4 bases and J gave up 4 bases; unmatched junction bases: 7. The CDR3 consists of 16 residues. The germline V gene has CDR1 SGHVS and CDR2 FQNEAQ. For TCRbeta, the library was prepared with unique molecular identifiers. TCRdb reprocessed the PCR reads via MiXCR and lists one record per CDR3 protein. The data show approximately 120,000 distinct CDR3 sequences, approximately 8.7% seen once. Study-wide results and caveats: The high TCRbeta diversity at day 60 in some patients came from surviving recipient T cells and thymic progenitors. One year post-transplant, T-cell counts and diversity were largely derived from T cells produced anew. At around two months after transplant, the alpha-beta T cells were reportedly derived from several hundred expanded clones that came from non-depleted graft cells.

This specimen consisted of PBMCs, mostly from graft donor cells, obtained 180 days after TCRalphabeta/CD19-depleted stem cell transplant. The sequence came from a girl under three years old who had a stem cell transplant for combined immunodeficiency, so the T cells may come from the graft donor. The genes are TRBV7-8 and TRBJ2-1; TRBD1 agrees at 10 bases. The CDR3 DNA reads TGTGCCAGCAGCTCCCGGACAGGGGGAGCATACAATGAGCAGTTCTTC. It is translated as CASSSRTGGAYNEQFF.